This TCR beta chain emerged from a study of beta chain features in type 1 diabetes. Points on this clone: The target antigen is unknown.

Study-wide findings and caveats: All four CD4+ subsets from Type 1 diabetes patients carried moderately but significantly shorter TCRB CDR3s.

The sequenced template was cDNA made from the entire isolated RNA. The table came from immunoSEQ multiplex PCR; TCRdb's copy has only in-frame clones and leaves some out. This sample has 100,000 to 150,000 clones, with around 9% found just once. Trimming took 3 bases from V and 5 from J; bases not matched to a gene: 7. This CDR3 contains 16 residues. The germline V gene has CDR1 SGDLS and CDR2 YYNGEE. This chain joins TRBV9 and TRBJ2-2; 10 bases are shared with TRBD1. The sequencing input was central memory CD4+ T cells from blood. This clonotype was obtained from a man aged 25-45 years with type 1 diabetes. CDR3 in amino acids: CASSATGTGVTGELFF. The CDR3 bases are TGTGCCAGCAGCGCCACCGGGACAGGGGTAACCGGGGAGCTGTTTTTT. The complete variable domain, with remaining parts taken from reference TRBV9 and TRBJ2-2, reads DSGVTQTPKHLITATGQRVTLRCSPRSGDLSVYWYQQSLDQGLQFLIQYYNGEERAKGNILERFSAQQFPDLHSELNLSSLELGDSALYFCASSATGTGVTGELFFGEGSRLTVL.